This TCR beta chain comes out of a study of human T cells and chemical hapten exposure. Separate cDNA molecules received unique molecular identifiers, which the library attached to them. Via MiXCR, TCRdb re-called the reads, giving one row per CDR3 protein. The sample has 95,000 to 150,000 distinct CDR3 sequences, roughly 8.5% seen once. V lost 6 bases to trimming and J lost 8 bases; unmatched junction nucleotides: 9. The CDR3 is 14 amino acids. Germline lookup yields CDR1 LGHNA and CDR2 YNFKEQ. It was unfractionated whole blood from which total RNA was extracted. The receptor was derived from a human donor in good health. Some clones in this sample may be carry-over from other donors' samples. Sequenced sample: whole blood. The gene calls are TRBV4-2 and TRBJ2-1, with 8 bases aligning to TRBD2. In nucleotides, the CDR3 is TGTGCCAGCAGGGCGCAACTAGCGGTGGATGAGCAGTTCTTC. Its translation is CASRAQLAVDEQFF.